This T cell receptor beta chain was identified during a study of blood T cell repertoires in COVID-19. Overall study: Acute-phase and convalescent COVID-19 samples originated in the United States, Italy and Spain. PBMCs, B-cell-depleted T cells, or T cells were the source of the cDNA or gDNA that made up the material.

V gave up 3 bases and J gave up 1 base, with 9 bases separating them. The germline V gene has CDR1 KGHDR and CDR2 SFDVKD. The CDR3 contains 14 residues. Original data processing: Counts of nucleated cells, estimated from reference gene primer amplification, were obtained. TCRdb's copy holds only in-frame clones and misses some; the assay was immunoSEQ multiplex PCR. V and J calls and clone size are those listed in that table; D and trimming were worked out from the DNA. This sample has about 50,000 clones; about 89% occur once, and the top ten carry 2% to 2.5%. During active infection, Seattle patients enrolled and were then monitored through disease.

Material for sequencing was peripheral blood. This receptor was identified in a woman older than 75 with COVID-19, enrolled during active disease. J is TRBJ2-7 and V is TRBV24-1, with D maybe TRBD1 (6 bases). The CDR3 loop reads CATSDGGISYEQYF. Here the CDR3 DNA reads TGTGCCACCAGTGATGGGGGCATATCCTACGAGCAGTACTTC.